This TCR beta chain came from a study of cytomegalovirus exposure and HLA in healthy donors. Points from the study as a whole: Later examination showed HLA-associated TCR beta chains had greater clonal expansion than equally common others. Some highly shared sequence variants likely arose as a pipeline artifact. In most subjects, TCR beta sequences reportedly gave accurate predictions of HLA-A and HLA-B alleles.

PCR employed 60 Vbeta and 13 Jbeta primers. The assay was immunoSEQ multiplex PCR, and TCRdb's table has in-frame clones only and misses some. This sample contains around 140,000 clones. This CDR3 spans 15 amino acids. Germline V gene sequence: CDR1 LNHDA, CDR2 SQIVND (reference sequence). With respect to this clone: What it binds is unknown. One end of the junction varies from germline; a read error may be responsible.

V and J are TRBV19 and TRBJ2-1; tentatively, D is TRBD2 (5 bases). This receptor was identified in a woman aged 18-29 years in good health and CMV-seronegative. Sequencing used PBMCs. CDR3 protein: CASSIGGDSHNEQFF. The CDR3 DNA is TGTGCCAGTAGTATAGGGGGAGACTCCCACAATGAGCAGTTCTTC.